What follows is one TCR beta chain and its context. No antigen is known for it. These data are taken from a study of T cell responses to AZD1222 COVID-19 vaccine. Study-level findings and limits: Reportedly, nearly half of unique spike TCRs recognized epitopes outside B.1.351/B.1.1.7 mutations. The donor cohort was predominantly white British with a female majority, and clonal diversity may have been underestimated. Repertoire sampling occurred only after the peak T cell response.

The method was immunoSEQ multiplex PCR; TCRdb's version includes in-frame clones alone and lacks a portion of them. Among some 74,000 clones listed, 90% were seen once. The origin of this receptor is an adult who received the AZD1222 COVID-19 vaccine. The sequencing used peripheral blood, collected 28 days after the second AZD1222 dose.

The CDR3 bases are TGTGCCAGCAGGGGGCCGGTAAGCTCCTACGAGCAGTACTTC. Translation gives CASRGPVSSYEQYF. The chain links TRBV2 to TRBJ2-7; weak D call: TRBD1 (5 bases). V dropped 6 bases and J dropped 0 bases, with 12 bases sitting between them. The CDR3 consists of 14 residues. The V gene's germline CDR1 is SNHLY and CDR2 FYNNEI. Complete variable domain (other parts from reference TRBV2 and TRBJ2-7): EPEVTQTPSHQVTQMGQEVILRCVPISNHLYFYWYRQILGQKVEFLVSFYNNEISEKSEIFDDQFSVERPDGSNFTLKIRSTKLEDSAMYFCASRGPVSSYEQYFGPGTRLTVT.